The 14 T cell receptor beta chains below all came from one sample that was sequenced in a study of blood T cell repertoires in COVID-19. The assay was immunoSEQ multiplex PCR, and TCRdb's table has in-frame clones only and misses some. The sample shows approximately 190,000 clones, about four fifths of them seen only once. Material for sequencing was peripheral blood. These receptors originate from a woman in her 70s with active or convalescent COVID-19.

Many counts were recorded for this clone. This chain links TRBV27 with TRBJ2-7; 7 bases are shared with TRBD2. V was pared by 5 bases and J by 0 bases, with 16 bases of the junction left unmatched. CDR3 length: 18 amino acids. Germline CDR1 is MNHEY and CDR2 is SMNVEV (reference sequence). The CDR3 loop reads CASSRAVGGSRSSYEQYF. The CDR3 DNA is TGTGCCAGCAGTCGGGCAGTTGGCGGGAGTCGAAGCTCCTACGAGCAGTACTTC.

The chain is built from TRBV19 and TRBJ2-4, with 10 bases lining up with TRBD1. This CDR3 has 18 residues. V was pared by 5 bases and J by 1 base, with 11 bases of the junction left unmatched. CDR1 is LNHDA, CDR2 SQIVND, per germline (reference sequence). CDR3 DNA: TGTGCCAGTAGTCCCCGGACAGGGGGGATTGGGGCCAAAAACATTCAGTACTTC. Its translation: CASSPRTGGIGAKNIQYF. The variable domain in full, completed from reference TRBV19 and TRBJ2-4, reads DGGITQSPKYLFRKEGQNVTLSCEQNLNHDAMYWYRQDPGQGLRLIYYSQIVNDFQKGDIAEGYSVSREKKESFPLTVTSAQKNPTAFYLCASSPRTGGIGAKNIQYFGAGTRLSVL.

A single count supports this clone. This chain connects TRBV2 to TRBJ1-1; unclear D gene. Germline CDR1 reads SNHLY; CDR2 reads FYNNEI. Trimming took 0 bases from V and 9 from J, leaving 14 bases between them. The CDR3 extends over 14 amino acids. The CDR3 protein is CASSEALPFGKAFF. CDR3 nucleotide sequence: TGTGCCAGCAGTGAAGCGCTTCCCTTCGGGAAAGCTTTCTTT.

The V and J genes are TRBV4-1 and TRBJ2-3; 11 nucleotides align to TRBD2. Unmatched junction bases numbered 19, after V lost 8 bases and J lost 0 bases. This CDR3 is 20 amino acids long. Germline loops: CDR1 MGHRA, CDR2 YSYEKL. CDR3 sequence reads: CASSPTRSSGRPPSTDTQYF. The CDR3 DNA reads TGCGCCAGCTCGCCCACCCGGTCTAGCGGGAGGCCCCCTAGCACAGATACGCAGTATTTT.

The chain links TRBV6-5 to TRBJ1-2; 8 positions match TRBD1. With V trimmed by 5 bases and J by 8 bases, 13 bases remained unmatched. Germline-derived CDR1 and CDR2 are MNHEY and SVGAGI. The CDR3 sequence is 15 residues long. DNA of the CDR3: TGTGCCAGCAGTCGGACAGGGTTTGAAGAGTGGGGCTACACCTTC. This sequence encodes CASSRTGFEEWGYTF.

The V call is TRBV4-2, the J call TRBJ2-7, with D tentatively TRBD2 (6 bases). The CDR3 length is 15 residues. Trimming cost V 0 bases and J 7 bases, with 16 bases left between them. CDR1 is LGHNA and CDR2 is YNFKEQ in the germline V gene. The chain's CDR3 is CASSQESRDSGEQYF. Written as DNA, the CDR3 is TGTGCCAGCAGCCAAGAAAGTAGGGACTCGGGGGAGCAGTACTTC.

This chain joins TRBV28 and TRBJ2-3; D possibly corresponds to TRBD1 (5 bases). Germline V gives CDR1 MDHEN, CDR2 SYDVKM. The CDR3 loop spans 18 amino acids. V lost 2 bases to trimming and J lost 0 bases, with 18 bases between them. CDR3 protein: CASSLTPAGSVSTDTQYF. The DNA for the CDR3 is TGTGCCAGCAGTTTAACCCCCGCAGGGTCTGTAAGCACAGATACGCAGTATTTT. The full variable domain, with the rest looked up from reference TRBV28 and TRBJ2-3, is DVKVTQSSRYLVKRTGEKVFLECVQDMDHENMFWYRQDPGLGLRLIYFSYDVKMKEKGDIPEGYSVSREKKERFSLILESASTNQTSMYLCASSLTPAGSVSTDTQYFGPGTRLTVL.

The chain links TRBV12-1 to TRBJ2-1; TRBD1, the table's D call, lacks a check against the DNA. TRBV12-1 is a pseudogene segment. CDR3 length equals 18 residues. CDR3 sequence (DNA): TGTGCCAGCAGCTTAAGACAGGGTAAAAGGGGCTCCTACAATGAGCAGTTCTTC. Its translation is CASSLRQGKRGSYNEQFF.

V gene TRBV29-1 combines with J gene TRBJ1-4; D is ambiguous. The germline CDR1 and CDR2 sequences are SQVTM and ANQGSEA. This CDR3 has 14 amino acids. Trimming cost V 0 bases and J 5 bases, with 10 bases left between them. The CDR3 here is CSVEDPRNNEKLFF. In DNA form, the CDR3 reads TGCAGCGTTGAAGATCCCAGGAACAATGAAAAACTGTTTTTT.

Remarks on this clone: At the DNA level, this CDR3 is encoded by other sequences in the same sample as well. The chain has TRBV6-5 and TRBJ1-4; 8 bases are shared with TRBD1. Germline CDR1 is MNHEY and CDR2 is SVGAGI. This CDR3 spans 14 amino acids. J gave up 8 bases and V 2 bases, and 4 bases lay outside the gene matches. The CDR3, as DNA: TGTGCCAGCAGTTACGACAGGGGAAGCGAAAAACTGTTTTTT. Translated: CASSYDRGSEKLFF.

CDR3 loop: CASSESRLAGYTGELFF. CDR3 nucleotide sequence: TGTGCCAGCAGTGAATCCCGGCTAGCGGGTTACACCGGGGAGCTGTTTTTT. The chain is built from TRBV25-1 and TRBJ2-2, with 8 bases aligning to TRBD2. Germline CDR1 reads MGHDK; CDR2 reads SYGVNS. The CDR3 is 17 amino acids. J lost 3 bases, V lost 1 base, and 7 bases had no gene match.

This CDR3 is CASSHRGEKLFF. The DNA for the CDR3 is TGTGCCAGCAGCCACAGGGGGGAAAAACTGTTTTTT. The rearrangement joins TRBV5-5 to TRBJ1-4, with TRBD1 identical over 8 bases. The germline gives CDR1 SGHKS, CDR2 YYEKEE (reference sequence). The CDR3 extends over 12 amino acids. V was clipped by 4 bases and J by 8 bases; unmatched bases: 1.

The chain is built from TRBV19 and TRBJ2-1, with D possibly TRBD2 on 6 matching bases. The CDR3 loop spans 15 amino acids. Trimming pared 2 bases from V and 9 bases from J, leaving 17 bases between. CDR1 LNHDA and CDR2 SQIVND come from the germline V gene (reference sequence). The DNA for the CDR3 is TGTGCCAGTAGTATAAACCATCCCGGAGGGCCTGAGCAGTTCTTC. This codes for CASSINHPGGPEQFF. Full variable domain (remainder filled in from reference TRBV19 and TRBJ2-1): DGGITQSPKYLFRKEGQNVTLSCEQNLNHDAMYWYRQDPGQGLRLIYYSQIVNDFQKGDIAEGYSVSREKKESFPLTVTSAQKNPTAFYLCASSINHPGGPEQFFGPGTRLTVL.

V is TRBV23-1 and J is TRBJ2-5, with 9 bases matching TRBD1. TRBV23-1 counts as an open reading frame of uncertain function. After removal of 2 bases from V and 1 base from J, the junction contained 11 bases not matched to a gene. CDR3 length: 18 residues. In nucleotides, the CDR3 is TGCGCCAGCAGTCAACCGGACAGGGGACAACGGGGCCAAGAGACCCAGTACTTC. Residues: CASSQPDRGQRGQETQYF.